This passage covers 17 T cell receptor beta chains from one sample sequenced in a study of cytomegalovirus exposure and HLA in healthy donors. The PCR made use of 60 Vbeta and 13 Jbeta primers. Using immunoSEQ multiplex PCR, the repertoire was profiled, and TCRdb retains in-frame clones only, with some absent. The sample contains about 120,000 clones, approximately 80% of which appear only once. Sequencing was done on a sample of PBMCs. These receptors were taken from a female donor in good health and CMV-seronegative.

The chain joins TRBV5-4 to TRBJ2-5, with D possibly matching TRBD2 (5 bases). Looked up from germline, CDR1 is SGHNT and CDR2 is YYREEE (reference sequence). With 1 base removed from V and 1 base from J, the gap between germline ends came to 5 bases. The CDR3 consists of 13 residues. CDR3 in amino acids: CASSLLAQETQYF. The CDR3 DNA sequence: TGTGCCAGCAGCTTGCTAGCCCAAGAGACCCAGTACTTC. The full variable domain, its missing parts supplied by reference TRBV5-4 and TRBJ2-5, is ETGVTQSPTHLIKTRGQQVTLRCSSQSGHNTVSWYQQALGQGPQFIFQYYREEENGRGNFPPRFSGLQFPNYSSELNVNALELDDSALYLCASSLLAQETQYFGPGTRLLVL.

The CDR3 loop is CASSLRVGGDYNEQFF. DNA of the CDR3: TGTGCCAGCAGCCTGAGGGTGGGCGGGGACTACAATGAGCAGTTCTTC. This sequence joins TRBV6-6 and TRBJ2-1; D is possibly TRBD2 (6 bases). CDR3 length: 16 amino acids. Trimming cost V 6 bases and J 3 bases, with 18 bases left between them. CDR1 is MNHNY, CDR2 SVGAGI, per germline (reference sequence).

This chain uses TRBV2 with TRBJ2-5; D might be TRBD2 (6 bases). Trimming stripped 8 bases from V and 2 bases from J, with 9 bases between. This CDR3 spans 12 amino acids. CDR1 is SNHLY, CDR2 FYNNEI, per germline. Here the CDR3 DNA reads TGTGCCAGCGCGGGGCCGCAAGAGACCCAGTACTTC. As protein: CASAGPQETQYF. Full variable domain (outside the CDR3, taken from reference TRBV2 and TRBJ2-5): EPEVTQTPSHQVTQMGQEVILRCVPISNHLYFYWYRQILGQKVEFLVSFYNNEISEKSEIFDDQFSVERPDGSNFTLKIRSTKLEDSAMYFCASAGPQETQYFGPGTRLLVL.

This clone was counted a few times. This chain connects TRBV19 to TRBJ1-4; D is perhaps TRBD1 (5 bases). The length of the CDR3 is 14 residues. V was clipped by 8 bases and J by 3 bases, with 13 bases between them. The germline CDR1 and CDR2 sequences are LNHDA and SQIVND (reference sequence). CDR3 nucleotide sequence: TGTGCCAGTCGACCTGGGGGGGCTAATGAAAAACTGTTTTTT. Translated, it gives CASRPGGANEKLFF. The whole variable domain, remainder taken from reference TRBV19 and TRBJ1-4, is DGGITQSPKYLFRKEGQNVTLSCEQNLNHDAMYWYRQDPGQGLRLIYYSQIVNDFQKGDIAEGYSVSREKKESFPLTVTSAQKNPTAFYLCASRPGGANEKLFFGSGTQLSVL.

The gene calls are TRBV4-3 and TRBJ2-2, with TRBD2 as a possible D gene (6 bases). Trimming removed 4 bases at V and 3 bases at J, with 12 bases between. CDR1 LGHNA and CDR2 YSLEER come from the germline V gene. The CDR3 loop spans 15 amino acids. The CDR3 region is CASSPGDSDTGELFF. CDR3 nucleotide sequence: TGCGCCAGCAGCCCTGGGGACTCCGACACCGGGGAGCTGTTTTTT.

V is TRBV5-4 and J is TRBJ1-3; D uncertain. The germline gives CDR1 SGHNT, CDR2 YYREEE (reference sequence). The V and J ends lost 3 bases and 4 bases respectively, with 11 bases between them. The CDR3 loop spans 14 amino acids. The CDR3 loop reads CASSSDLVGNTIYF. In nucleotides, the CDR3 is TGTGCCAGCAGCTCGGACTTGGTGGGAAACACCATATATTTT.

The CDR3 coding sequence is TGTGCCAGCAGTGAAAGTCCACAGGGGCTACCCTACGAGCAGTACTTC. Its translation: CASSESPQGLPYEQYF. The chain joins TRBV6-1 to TRBJ2-7; the match to TRBD1 covers 7 bases. CDR1 is MNHNS and CDR2 is SASEGT in the germline V gene. V shed 2 bases and J 2 bases; nucleotides not matched to a gene: 9. The CDR3 is 16 residues long.

The chain recombines TRBV9 with TRBJ2-1; D remains ambiguous. V was clipped by 0 bases and J by 7 bases, with 8 bases between them. The V gene's germline CDR1 is SGDLS and CDR2 YYNGEE. The CDR3 is 13 residues long. The CDR3: CASSVGVPNEQFF. CDR3 in DNA: TGTGCCAGCAGCGTAGGCGTCCCGAATGAGCAGTTCTTC.

The V gene is TRBV5-1, the J gene TRBJ1-2; D remains unclear. The CDR3 runs to 13 residues. Per the germline V gene, CDR1 is SGHRS and CDR2 is YFSETQ. V was pared by 5 bases and J by 3 bases, with 11 bases between. CDR3 DNA sequence: TGCGCCAGCAGACGTACAGACGACTATGGCTACACCTTC. Encoded protein: CASRRTDDYGYTF.

The rearrangement joins TRBV7-6 to TRBJ2-1, with 14 bases fitting TRBD2. Germline V gene lookup returns CDR1 SGHVS and CDR2 FNYEAQ. V gave up 5 bases and J gave up 7 bases; unmatched junction bases: 7. This CDR3 is built from 16 residues. In nucleotides, the CDR3 is TGTGCCAGCAGCATTAAGGGACTAGCGGGGGAAAATGAGCAGTTCTTC. This encodes CASSIKGLAGENEQFF.

The V call is TRBV5-6, the J call TRBJ1-2, with D tentatively TRBD1 (6 bases). The ends were cut back, 2 bases at V and 3 bases at J, with 20 bases in the middle. CDR3 size: 17 residues. Per the germline V gene, CDR1 is SGHDT and CDR2 is YYEEEE. The CDR3 DNA reads as TGTGCCAGCAGCTTCCCAGGGGAGGGACATATGTACTATGGCTACACCTTC. Translating it yields CASSFPGEGHMYYGYTF.

The chain recombines TRBV25-1 with TRBJ1-4, with D maybe TRBD1 (5 bases). The V end lost 3 bases, the J end lost 4 bases, and 12 bases lay between the germline ends. The CDR3 spans 15 residues. Germline V CDR1 and CDR2: MGHDK, SYGVNS. CDR3 DNA: TGTGCCAGCAGTGACCCCAGGAGGGGTAATGAAAAACTGTTTTTT. Encoded protein: CASSDPRRGNEKLFF.

In its sample, this clone was seen once. This chain joins TRBV18 and TRBJ1-5; D might be TRBD1 (5 bases). CDR1 and CDR2 (germline): KGHSH, LQKENI. The V gene lost 3 bases and the J gene lost 6 bases, with 15 bases spanning the gap. The CDR3 consists of 15 residues. This chain's CDR3 is CASSPDGGGRQPQHF. The CDR3 DNA is TGTGCCAGCTCACCTGACGGGGGAGGTCGTCAGCCCCAGCATTTT. Full variable domain (missing parts from reference TRBV18 and TRBJ1-5): NAGVMQNPRHLVRRRGQEARLRCSPMKGHSHVYWYRQLPEEGLKFMVYLQKENIIDESGMPKERFSAEFPKEGPSILRIQQVVRGDSAAYFCASSPDGGGRQPQHFGDGTRLSIL.

The V and J genes are TRBV5-1 and TRBJ2-7; D ambiguous. The CDR3 runs to 15 residues. The germline V gene has CDR1 SGHRS and CDR2 YFSETQ. Trimming took 4 bases from V and 4 from J, leaving 18 bases between them. The CDR3 DNA sequence: TGCGCCAGCAGCCCACCTGTGGGTTTGACTTACGAGCAGTACTTC. This encodes CASSPPVGLTYEQYF.

This clone was counted between two and nine times. The CDR3 DNA is TGCGCCAGCAGCCAAGACTACGGCTCCTACGAGCAGTACTTC. Protein product: CASSQDYGSYEQYF. V and J are TRBV4-3 and TRBJ2-7; no definite D call. This CDR3 region has 14 residues. V gave up 0 bases and J gave up 0 bases, with 6 bases separating them. The V gene's germline CDR1 is LGHNA and CDR2 YSLEER.

V and J are TRBV6-1 and TRBJ1-5, with D unresolved. Germline-derived CDR1 and CDR2 are MNHNS and SASEGT. The ends were cut back, 3 bases at V and 4 bases at J, with 7 bases in the middle. The length of the CDR3 is 13 residues. CDR3 sequence reads: CASSDSTNQPQHF. Here the CDR3 DNA reads TGTGCCAGCAGTGATTCAACTAATCAGCCCCAGCATTTT.

V is TRBV29-1 and J is TRBJ1-3; TRBD1 matches 7 bases. The CDR3 is made up of 13 amino acids. V lost 8 bases, J lost 1 base, and 5 bases stayed unmatched. Germline CDR1 reads SQVTM; CDR2 reads ANQGSEA. This CDR3 reads CSMRQGSGNTIYF. The DNA of the CDR3 is TGCAGCATGCGACAGGGTTCTGGAAACACCATATATTTT.